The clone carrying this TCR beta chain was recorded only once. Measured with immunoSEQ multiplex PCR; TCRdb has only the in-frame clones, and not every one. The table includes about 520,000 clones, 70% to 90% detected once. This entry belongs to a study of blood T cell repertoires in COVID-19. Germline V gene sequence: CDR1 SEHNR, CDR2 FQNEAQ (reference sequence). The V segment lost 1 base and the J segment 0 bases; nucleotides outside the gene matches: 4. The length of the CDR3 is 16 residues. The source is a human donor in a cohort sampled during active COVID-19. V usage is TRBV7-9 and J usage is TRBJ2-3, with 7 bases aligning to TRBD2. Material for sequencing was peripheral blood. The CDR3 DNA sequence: TGTGCCAGCAGCTTAGGGTTTAGCGGGAGCACAGATACGCAGTATTTT. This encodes CASSLGFSGSTDTQYF.